The clone carrying this T cell receptor (beta chain) has more than one count but fewer than ten. The antigen remains unidentified. This sample stems from a study of blood T cells in healthy people across ages. Study-wide results and limits: It was not known whether donors were CMV positive (a possible confounder of expanded clonotype changes).

The V and J ends lost 0 bases and 7 bases respectively, with 16 bases between them. The CDR3 sequence is 15 residues long. Looked up from germline, CDR1 is DFQATT and CDR2 is SNEGSKA (reference sequence). Next came a second PCR, run for about 6 to 11 cycles, which used a sample-barcoded 5' primer along with a J-beta primer mix. A tag from a template-switch adaptor with 12 random nucleotides marked each cDNA molecule. MiXCR, applied by TCRdb to the 5' RACE reads, yields one record per CDR3 protein. The profile covers 910,000 or so distinct CDR3 sequences, with roughly half appearing a single time and over 20% taken by the ten largest. The sample, about 10 milliliters of peripheral blood, was drawn from each donor. No fewer than 6.5 million PBMCs went into each sample.

The source is a woman in her fifties or sixties in good health. The chain joins TRBV20-1 to TRBJ2-1; the D gene is possibly TRBD1 (6 bases). The sample consisted of blood. This CDR3 is CSARDQGGVGNEQFF. CDR3 nucleotide sequence: TGCAGTGCTAGAGATCAAGGGGGAGTCGGGAATGAGCAGTTCTTC.